The present T cell receptor (beta chain) was sequenced within a study of OX40 agonist ivuxolimab in advanced cancers. Study-level background: The drug used for patients, ivuxolimab, was an agonistic anti-OX40 (CD134) antibody. Of the participants, approximately 40% had some prior anti-PD-1, anti-PD-L1 or anti-CTLA-4 therapy, which was allowed.

Peripheral blood came from all dose cohorts at three timepoints. Germline V CDR1 and CDR2: LNHDA, SQIVND (reference sequence). The CDR3 is 15 amino acids. Germline trimming cut 7 bases from V and 3 bases from J; bases unmatched to any gene: 6. The assay was immunoSEQ multiplex PCR, and TCRdb's table has in-frame clones only and misses some. The repertoire includes more than 25,000 clones, 75% to 90% of them detected once, and around 33% sits in the top ten. The chain recombines TRBV19 with TRBJ1-1; TRBD1 agrees at 12 bases. This TCR came from an adult with an advanced solid tumor such as melanoma, head and neck, liver or kidney cancer. The sample consisted of CD4+ or CD8+ T cells sorted from blood, taken in a trial of the OX40 agonist ivuxolimab. The DNA of the CDR3 is TGTGCCAGTAAGGGACAGGGGGCTAGGTACACTGAAGCTTTCTTT. Its translation is CASKGQGARYTEAFF.